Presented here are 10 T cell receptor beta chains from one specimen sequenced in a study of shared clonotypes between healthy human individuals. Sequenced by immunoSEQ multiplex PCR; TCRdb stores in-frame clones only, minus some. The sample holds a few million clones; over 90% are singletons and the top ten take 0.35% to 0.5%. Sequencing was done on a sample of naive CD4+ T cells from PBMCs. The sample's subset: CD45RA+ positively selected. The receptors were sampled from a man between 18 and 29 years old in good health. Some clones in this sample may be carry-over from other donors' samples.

CDR3 sequence: CASSQEALSGDGYTF. The CDR3 DNA reads TGTGCCAGCAGCCAAGAGGCCCTCTCAGGGGATGGCTACACCTTC. The V and J genes are TRBV14 and TRBJ1-2; D perhaps matches TRBD1 (6 bases). V was clipped by 0 bases and J by 6 bases, with 14 bases between them. The CDR3 is made up of 15 amino acids. The germline V gene has CDR1 SGHDN and CDR2 FVKESK.

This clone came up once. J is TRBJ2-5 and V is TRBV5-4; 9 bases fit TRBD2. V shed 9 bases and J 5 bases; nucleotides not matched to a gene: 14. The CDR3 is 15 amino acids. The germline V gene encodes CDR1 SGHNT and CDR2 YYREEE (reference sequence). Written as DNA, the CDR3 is TGTGCCACGCGGTGGGGTAGCGCGGGGGGGGAGACCCAGTACTTC. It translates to CATRWGSAGGETQYF.

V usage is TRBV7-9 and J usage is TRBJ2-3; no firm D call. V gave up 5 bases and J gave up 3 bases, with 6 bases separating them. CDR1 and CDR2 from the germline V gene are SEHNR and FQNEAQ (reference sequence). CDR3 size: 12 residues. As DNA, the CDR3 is TGTGCCAGCAGCATAGGGACAGATACGCAGTATTTT. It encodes CASSIGTDTQYF.

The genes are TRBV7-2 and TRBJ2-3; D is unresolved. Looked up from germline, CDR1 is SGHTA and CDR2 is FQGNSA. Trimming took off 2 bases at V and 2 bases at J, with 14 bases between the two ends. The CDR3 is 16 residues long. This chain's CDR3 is CASSLIGLRNTDTQYF. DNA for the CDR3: TGTGCCAGCAGCTTAATAGGTCTAAGGAACACAGATACGCAGTATTTT.

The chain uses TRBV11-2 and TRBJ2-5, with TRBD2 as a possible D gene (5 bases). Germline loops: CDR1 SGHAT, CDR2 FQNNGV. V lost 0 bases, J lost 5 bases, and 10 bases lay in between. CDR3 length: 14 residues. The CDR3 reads CASSLEQRGETQYF. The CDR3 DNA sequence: TGTGCCAGCAGCTTAGAACAGCGAGGGGAGACCCAGTACTTC.

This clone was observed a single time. The CDR3 coding sequence is TGTGCCAGCAGCGTCTTCGCAGGGGGGAATGAGCAGTTCTTC. Translated, it gives CASSVFAGGNEQFF. The rearrangement joins TRBV7-2 to TRBJ2-1; D may be TRBD1 (7 bases). V lost 5 bases, J lost 7 bases, and 15 bases lay in between. Germline V gene lookup returns CDR1 SGHTA and CDR2 FQGNSA. The CDR3 contains 14 residues.

The CDR3 DNA is TGTGCCAGCAGTGAAGTCCCCGGAGCCCCGGGGGAGACCCAGTACTTC. Its protein product is CASSEVPGAPGETQYF. This chain uses TRBV2 with TRBJ2-5; D might be TRBD2 (5 bases). The CDR3 is 16 residues long. The V gene lost 1 base and the J gene lost 5 bases, with 17 bases spanning the gap. Germline CDR1 is SNHLY and CDR2 is FYNNEI.

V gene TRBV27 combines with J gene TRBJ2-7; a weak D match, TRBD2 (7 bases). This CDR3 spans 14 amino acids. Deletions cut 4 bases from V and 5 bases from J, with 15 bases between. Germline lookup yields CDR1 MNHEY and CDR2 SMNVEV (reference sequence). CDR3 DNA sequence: TGTGCCAGCAGTTCGAGATGGGGGGGCGACGAGCAGTACTTC. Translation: CASSSRWGGDEQYF.

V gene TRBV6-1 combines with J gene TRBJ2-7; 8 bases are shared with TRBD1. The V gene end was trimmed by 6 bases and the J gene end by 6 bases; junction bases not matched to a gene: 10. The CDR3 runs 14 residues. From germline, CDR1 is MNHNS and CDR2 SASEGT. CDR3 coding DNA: TGTGCCAGCAGGCCTTGGGGCAGGGGGCGCGAGCAGTACTTC. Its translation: CASRPWGRGREQYF.

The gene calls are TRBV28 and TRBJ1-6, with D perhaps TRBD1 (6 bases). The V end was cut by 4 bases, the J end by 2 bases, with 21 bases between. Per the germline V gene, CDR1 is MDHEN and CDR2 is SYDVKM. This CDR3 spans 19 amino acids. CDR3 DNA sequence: TGTGCCAGCAGTTCCCCCCTATCACACAGGGTCACCTATAATTCACCCCTCCACTTT. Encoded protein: CASSSPLSHRVTYNSPLHF.